A selection of T cell receptor beta chains follows, all from one sample in a study of CD8 T cells in ankylosing spondylitis. TCRdb re-derived calls from the 5' RACE reads in MiXCR, one entry per CDR3 protein. Of approximately 140,000 distinct CDR3 sequences listed, approximately 9.2% were seen once; the top ten hold roughly 7.2%. Sequences were obtained from synovial fluid, either unsorted or a sorted T cell fraction (not recorded which). The receptors derive from a male donor with ankylosing spondylitis. The CDR3 runs from the conserved cysteine through the conserved F or W. D genes are given only for firm matches. Only part of the rows carry a size: once, few, many, or a class if the clone is expanded.

d_call j_call clone_size v_call cdr3_nt cdr3_aa
. TRBJ2-3 few TRBV4-1 TGCGCCAGCAGCCTGCAGGGTCAGTGTACAGATACGCAGTATTTT CASSLQGQCTDTQYF
TRBD2 TRBJ2-5 few TRBV11-2 TGTGCCAGCAGCCGGGGGGCAGCGGGGGGCCAAGAGACCCAGTACTTC CASSRGAAGGQETQYF
. TRBJ2-1 medium-sized TRBV5-1 TGCGCCAGCAGCCGGGACGGGTACAATGAGCAGTTCTTC CASSRDGYNEQFF
. TRBJ2-5 many TRBV3-1 TGTGCCAGCAGCCAGGCCCGGGAGACCCAGTACTTC CASSQARETQYF
. TRBJ2-6 many TRBV27 TGTGCCAGCAGTTTAGCCGGCTCGAACGTCCTGACTTTC CASSLAGSNVLTF
. TRBJ1-3 few TRBV29-1 TGCAGCGTTGTTATAGGGCCTGGAAACACCATATATTTT CSVVIGPGNTIYF
. TRBJ1-1 many TRBV3-1 TGTGCCAGCAGCCAAGCCCCGACGAATACTTTCTTT CASSQAPTNTFF
. TRBJ1-1 many TRBV9 TGTGCCAGCAGCGTAGGCCTGACCGGCGGAGGTTCCGCGAACACTGAAGCTTTCTTT CASSVGLTGGGSANTEAFF
TRBD2 TRBJ2-3 many TRBV5-1 TGCGCCAGCAGCTTGGCTCCCTTAAGGGCTAGCGGGAGAGATACGCAGTATTTT CASSLAPLRASGRDTQYF
. TRBJ2-1 . TRBV5-1 TGCGCCAGCAGCTTGTGGCTCAATGAGCAGTTCTTC CASSLWLNEQFF
TRBD2 TRBJ2-7 few TRBV6-2/TRBV6-3 TGTGCCAGCAGTTACCGAGGACCTAGCGGAGCGGGCTCCTACGAGCAGTACTTC CASSYRGPSGAGSYEQYF
TRBD2 TRBJ2-5 many TRBV7-8 TGTGCCAGCAGCCAGGGACTAGGGGAGACCCAGTACTTC CASSQGLGETQYF
. TRBJ1-1 . TRBV3-1 TGTGCCTGCTGCCGAAGGGGTTTGGGCAACACTGAAGCTTTCTTT CACCRRGLGNTEAFF
. TRBJ1-5 many TRBV10-2 TGCGCCAGCAGTGAGAGGGGAGGTAGCAATCAGCCCCAGCATTTT CASSERGGSNQPQHF
TRBD1 TRBJ1-1 many TRBV28 TGTGCCAGCCAATCAGGGGGCACTGAAGCTTTCTTT CASQSGGTEAFF
. TRBJ2-1 . TRBV10-3 TGTGCCACGAACCCCCACTCGGGACACCCAAAGAGCTCCTACAATGAGCAGTTCTTC CATNPHSGHPKSSYNEQFF
. TRBJ1-1 many TRBV11-2 TGTGCCAGCAGCTTAGAATTCGCAGGGGCCACTGAAGCTTTCTTT CASSLEFAGATEAFF
. TRBJ2-1 few TRBV20-1 TGCAGTGCTAGAGGCCTCGTAATCTACAATGAGCAGTTCTTC CSARGLVIYNEQFF
TRBD1 TRBJ2-1 many TRBV7-9 TGTGCCAGCAGCTTAGAAGACAGGGGCTCCTACAATGAGCAGTTCTTC CASSLEDRGSYNEQFF
. TRBJ2-1 many TRBV20-1 TGCAGTGCTAGAGATCAAGGGAGGCACAATGAGCAGTTCTTC CSARDQGRHNEQFF
. TRBJ2-1 many TRBV3-1 TGTGCCAGCAGGGGAAAGAACAATGAGCAGTTCTTC CASRGKNNEQFF
. TRBJ2-5 . TRBV5-1 TGCGCCAGCAGCTTGGCGGGATGGCAGGAGACCCAGTACTTC CASSLAGWQETQYF
. TRBJ1-1 . TRBV4-2 TGTGCCAGCAGCCCCGGGCTCCTCTCGGGAGCTTTCTTT CASSPGLLSGAFF
TRBD2 TRBJ2-3 . TRBV9 TGTGCCAGCAGCGCGAGGGAGGGTATATCCGATACGCAGTATTTT CASSAREGISDTQYF
TRBD1 TRBJ2-1 many TRBV2 TGTGCCAGCAATCCCGGGACAGGGGCCATGAGCTCCTACAATGAGCAGTTCTTC CASNPGTGAMSSYNEQFF
. TRBJ2-5 few TRBV7-6 TGTGCCAGCAGGTGGGAAGAGACCCAGTACTTC CASRWEETQYF
TRBD1 TRBJ1-1 many TRBV5-1 TGCGCCAGCAGCTTGGACAGGGGGTTGACTGAAGCTTTCTTT CASSLDRGLTEAFF
TRBD2 TRBJ2-7 . TRBV5-4 TGTGCCAGCAGCTCATCTAGCGGGGCGAGCTCCTACGAGCAGTACTTC CASSSSSGASSYEQYF
. TRBJ2-7 . TRBV18 TGTGCCAGCTCCCGGGGAGCCCTTACCTACGAGCAGTACTTC CASSRGALTYEQYF
TRBD1 TRBJ2-3 many TRBV5-4 TGTGCCAGCAGCTCGGACAGGGGTAGCACAGATACGCAGTATTTT CASSSDRGSTDTQYF
. TRBJ2-7 . TRBV10-1 TGCGCCAGCAGTGAACAGGTGGCTGGCGAGCAGTACTTC CASSEQVAGEQYF
TRBD2 TRBJ2-7 many TRBV25-1 TGTGCCAGCAGCTCTCCGGGACTAGCGGGGTACGAGCAGTACTTC CASSSPGLAGYEQYF
TRBD1 TRBJ2-7 few TRBV27 TGTGCCAGCAGTGGCACGGGACAGGGGAAGTGGGAGCAGTACTTC CASSGTGQGKWEQYF
. TRBJ1-1 . TRBV3-1 TGTGCCAGCAGCCGACGCGGGGTTGAGAACACTGAAGCTTTCTTT CASSRRGVENTEAFF
. TRBJ2-1 many TRBV29-1 TGCAGCGCCCGGGGCGAGTCCTACAATGAGCAGTTCTTC CSARGESYNEQFF
TRBD2 TRBJ2-1 many TRBV4-3 TGCGCCAGCAGCCAAGATAGAGCGGGAGGAGTGGTTGAGCAGTTCTTC CASSQDRAGGVVEQFF
TRBD1 TRBJ2-2 many TRBV2 TGTGCCAGCAGTTTTATACAGGGGGCCGGGGAGCTGTTTTTT CASSFIQGAGELFF
. TRBJ2-7 . TRBV6-2/TRBV6-3 TGTGCCAGCAGTGGGACCATTACAACCTACGAGCAGTACTTC CASSGTITTYEQYF
. TRBJ2-5 few TRBV20-1 TGCAGTGCTACGGATATCGGGGAGACCCAGTACTTC CSATDIGETQYF
. TRBJ2-3 many TRBV7-8 TGTGCCAGCAGCTTCGAAAGACGGTCGTCCACAGATACGCAGTATTTT CASSFERRSSTDTQYF
. TRBJ1-4 . TRBV7-9 TGTGCCAGCGGAATATACTCAACTAATGAAAAACTGTTTTTT CASGIYSTNEKLFF
. TRBJ1-2 . TRBV27 TGTGCCAGCAGTCCGCGGACAGATTCTCCCTATGGCTACACCTTC CASSPRTDSPYGYTF
. TRBJ1-2 few TRBV20-1 TGCAGTGCTAGGGTCCCCCCTAACTATGGCTACACCTTC CSARVPPNYGYTF
TRBD1 TRBJ1-4 few TRBV6-1 TGTGCCAGCAGTGAAGCAGGGGGCTTTGAAAAACTGTTTTTT CASSEAGGFEKLFF
. TRBJ1-1 many TRBV5-1 TGCGCCAGCAGCTCCGTGCCCTCGGACACTGAAGCTTTCTTT CASSSVPSDTEAFF
. TRBJ2-1 many TRBV10-2 TGCGCCAGCAGTGCAGGAGCGGCTTCCTACAATGAGCAGTTCTTC CASSAGAASYNEQFF
. TRBJ1-5 many TRBV7-2 TGTGCCAGCAGCTTAGCTGGAGGGGAAGGGAGGCCCCAGCATTTT CASSLAGGEGRPQHF
TRBD2 TRBJ2-1 . TRBV20-1 TGCAGTGCTACCCTGACTAGCGGCTCCTACAATGAGCAGTTCTTC CSATLTSGSYNEQFF
. TRBJ2-6 many TRBV7-9 TGTGCCAGCAGCTTATCGGCTTCCGTCCTGACTTTC CASSLSASVLTF
. TRBJ2-7 few TRBV5-1 TGCGCCAGCAGCTATTGGGGACAGCCGGGGGGCGAGCAGTACTTC CASSYWGQPGGEQYF
. TRBJ2-7 medium-sized TRBV7-2 TGTGCCAGCAGCGTGGACAACGGCTACGAGCAGTACTTC CASSVDNGYEQYF
. TRBJ2-2 many TRBV19 TGTGCCAGTACCGCGGACACCGGGGAGCTGTTTTTT CASTADTGELFF
. TRBJ2-4 many TRBV3-1 TGTGCCAGCAGCCTCAGGTCCGGGGCCAAAAACATTCAGTACTTC CASSLRSGAKNIQYF